The 24 T cell receptor beta chains in this list originate from one sample, sequenced in a study of T cells in Graves' hyperthyroidism and ophthalmopathy. The investigators amplified TCR beta CDR3 regions from RNA transcripts. The study used the HTBI primer set for a first-round RT-PCR of the TCR CDR3. TCRdb reanalysed the multiplex PCR reads using MiXCR and keeps one entry per CDR3 protein. Of approximately 710,000 distinct CDR3 sequences listed, roughly 17% are singletons. The sample consisted of blood. These TCRs come from a man in his forties or fifties with Graves' hyperthyroidism.

In its sample, this clonotype was seen a few times. V and J are TRBV19 and TRBJ2-7, with a tentative D call TRBD1 (5 bases). This CDR3 spans 14 amino acids. Trimming removed 4 bases from V and 3 bases from J, with 13 bases in between. Germline-derived CDR1 and CDR2 are LNHDA and SQIVND (reference sequence). CDR3 residues: CASSTQGWDYEQYF. DNA for the CDR3: TGTGCCAGTAGTACGCAGGGTTGGGACTACGAGCAGTACTTC.

This clonotype appeared a few times. The chain links TRBV12-3 or TRBV12-4 to TRBJ1-5, with 9 nucleotides matching TRBD1. Trimming removed 7 bases from V and 9 bases from J; junction bases left unmatched: 13. This CDR3 has 15 amino acids. As DNA, the CDR3 is TGTGCCAGCACCCAAGAGGACAGGGGCCTTCTGCCCCAGCATTTT. It encodes CASTQEDRGLLPQHF.

The CDR3 DNA reads TGTGCCAGCACAGTAGCGGGGATCCCCTACAATGAGCAGTTCTTC. It codes for CASTVAGIPYNEQFF. The V gene is TRBV7-2, the J gene TRBJ2-1; 8 bases are a match to TRBD2. The V and J ends lost 7 bases and 2 bases, in that order; junction bases with no gene match: 7. This CDR3 comprises 15 residues. Germline V lookup: CDR1 SGHTA, CDR2 FQGNSA.

This clonotype was observed many times. V and J are TRBV24-1 and TRBJ2-3, with 8 bases lining up with TRBD1. V gave up 9 bases and J gave up 3 bases; unmatched junction bases: 4. The CDR3 extends over 13 amino acids. The germline CDR1 and CDR2 sequences are KGHDR and SFDVKD. The CDR3 nucleotides read TGTGCCACCGGGACAGGCAGTACAGATACGCAGTATTTT. Translating it yields CATGTGSTDTQYF.

This clonotype was picked up a small number of times. This chain links TRBV29-1 with TRBJ2-7, with 11 bases lining up with TRBD2. The CDR3 length is 18 residues. Germline-derived CDR1 and CDR2 are SQVTM and ANQGSEA. The V and J ends lost 6 bases and 0 bases, in that order; junction bases with no gene match: 16. The chain's CDR3 is CSVEGLAEISGISYEQYF. CDR3 DNA sequence: TGCAGCGTGGAGGGACTAGCGGAAATCTCGGGGATCTCCTACGAGCAGTACTTC.

The chain is built from TRBV9 and TRBJ2-1; 10 bases map to TRBD1. CDR1 and CDR2 from the germline V gene are SGDLS and YYNGEE. The V segment lost 3 bases and the J segment 7 bases; nucleotides outside the gene matches: 4. The CDR3 has 14 residues. Written as DNA, the CDR3 is TGTGCCAGCAGCGGGGACAGGGGTAGGAATGAGCAGTTCTTC. The encoded protein is CASSGDRGRNEQFF.

The chain joins TRBV5-1 to TRBJ2-5, with 10 bases matching TRBD2. V was pared by 4 bases and J by 2 bases, with 17 bases of the junction left unmatched. Germline loops: CDR1 SGHRS, CDR2 YFSETQ. CDR3 size: 19 residues. CDR3 amino acids: CASSTILAGTLGQQETQYF. CDR3 bases: TGCGCCAGCAGCACGATACTAGCGGGGACGCTTGGCCAACAAGAGACCCAGTACTTC.

In its sample, this clonotype was seen a few times. V usage is TRBV3-1 and J usage is TRBJ2-7; D could derive from TRBD1 or TRBD2 (6 bases each). Germline loops: CDR1 LGHDT, CDR2 YNNKEL (reference sequence). This CDR3 is 14 amino acids long. Trimming took off 3 bases at V and 3 bases at J, with 12 bases between the two ends. This chain's CDR3 is CASSQPGGGYEQYF. The CDR3 nucleotides read TGTGCCAGCAGCCAGCCCGGGGGCGGCTACGAGCAGTACTTC.

There are many counts of this clonotype. The rearrangement links TRBV11-2 to TRBJ2-2, with D hard to call. CDR1 is SGHAT and CDR2 is FQNNGV in the germline V gene. Between the trimmed V and J ends, which lost 0 bases and 4 bases, there was a span of 3 bases. The CDR3 extends over 13 amino acids. The CDR3 region is CASSLDVTGELFF. For the CDR3, the DNA is TGTGCCAGCAGCTTAGATGTCACCGGGGAGCTGTTTTTT.

This clonotype was observed at least ten times. The V gene is TRBV7-9, the J gene TRBJ2-7; TRBD2 might be the D (5 bases). Trimming left V 3 bases short and J 0 bases short, with 12 bases between. Germline V gives CDR1 SEHNR, CDR2 FQNEAQ (reference sequence). CDR3 length equals 15 residues. The CDR3: CASSFNVGSSYEQYF. In DNA form, the CDR3 reads TGTGCCAGCAGCTTTAACGTGGGGAGCTCCTACGAGCAGTACTTC.

This clonotype was counted ten times or more. The chain joins TRBV28 to TRBJ2-4; D possibly corresponds to TRBD2 (5 bases). Trimming took off 5 bases at V and 0 bases at J, with 14 bases between the two ends. The CDR3 extends over 16 amino acids. CDR1 and CDR2 (germline): MDHEN, SYDVKM. This CDR3 is CASSPPTGKAKNIQYF. The CDR3 DNA reads TGTGCCAGCAGTCCGCCGACCGGGAAAGCCAAAAACATTCAGTACTTC.

The chain recombines TRBV2 with TRBJ2-7; no reliable D call. The germline V and J ends were trimmed by 2 bases and 3 bases, with 14 bases remaining between them. The CDR3 totals 15 residues. Germline V gives CDR1 SNHLY, CDR2 FYNNEI. The DNA of the CDR3 is TGTGCCAGCAGTGAATCGCTCACCAGCTTCTACGAGCAGTACTTC. Protein sequence: CASSESLTSFYEQYF.

At least ten counts were recorded for this clonotype. The genes are TRBV7-2 and TRBJ2-3; D perhaps matches TRBD1 (6 bases). Germline V lookup: CDR1 SGHTA, CDR2 FQGNSA. V was clipped by 5 bases and J by 1 base, with 13 bases between them. CDR3 length: 15 residues. The CDR3 DNA is TGTGCCAGCAGCCCCCAGGGGCCAGGCACAGATACGCAGTATTTT. Its protein product is CASSPQGPGTDTQYF. The complete variable domain, with remaining parts taken from reference TRBV7-2 and TRBJ2-3, reads GAGVSQSPSNKVTEKGKDVELRCDPISGHTALYWYRQSLGQGLEFLIYFQGNSAPDKSGLPSDRFSAERTGGSVSTLTIQRTQQEDSAVYLCASSPQGPGTDTQYFGPGTRLTVL.

The J gene is TRBJ1-1, the V gene TRBV7-2; no definite D call. Germline CDR1 SGHTA, CDR2 FQGNSA. Trimming pared 5 bases from V and 3 bases from J, leaving 7 bases between. There are 12 residues in the CDR3. The CDR3, as DNA: TGTGCCAGCAGCATAAAAGACACTGAAGCTTTCTTT. Translating it yields CASSIKDTEAFF.

V gene TRBV19 combines with J gene TRBJ2-1, with 7 bases lining up with TRBD2. The CDR3 has 16 amino acids. Germline loops: CDR1 LNHDA, CDR2 SQIVND (reference sequence). Unmatched junction bases numbered 10, after V lost 6 bases and J lost 2 bases. The CDR3 DNA sequence: TGTGCCAGTAGCGGCCCATCTAGCGGCGCCTACAATGAGCAGTTCTTC. Protein: CASSGPSSGAYNEQFF.

This clonotype was seen ten or more times. V gene TRBV24-1 combines with J gene TRBJ1-2; unclear D gene. The length of the CDR3 is 13 residues. The germline V gene has CDR1 KGHDR and CDR2 SFDVKD. The V and J ends lost 7 bases and 6 bases respectively, with 14 bases between them. As DNA, the CDR3 is TGTGCCACCAGGGACTCGCTGGAGGATGGCTACACCTTC. The encoded protein is CATRDSLEDGYTF.

The rearrangement uses TRBV13 and TRBJ2-3; D is possibly TRBD1 or TRBD2 (5 bases each). This CDR3 contains 15 residues. Germline assignment: CDR1 PRHDT and CDR2 FYEKMQ (reference sequence). V was trimmed by 4 bases and J by 2 bases, leaving 13 bases between them. The DNA of the CDR3 is TGTGCCAGCAGCTCGGGACGGGGAATCACAGATACGCAGTATTTT. It yields the protein CASSSGRGITDTQYF.

This clonotype was seen only once. The rearrangement joins TRBV5-8 to TRBJ1-2, with 7 bases that match TRBD1. Germline V gives CDR1 SGHTS, CDR2 YDEGEE. The CDR3 has 14 residues. V trimming: 5 bases; J trimming: 8 bases; junction bases outside the gene matches: 12. CDR3 residues: CASRRQGGGAGYTF. Here the CDR3 DNA reads TGTGCCAGCAGGCGCCAGGGAGGGGGCGCGGGCTACACCTTC. Combining the CDR3 with reference TRBV5-8 and TRBJ1-2 gives the whole variable domain EAGVTQSPTHLIKTRGQQATLRCSPISGHTSVYWYQQALGLGLQFLLWYDEGEERNRGNFPPRFSGRQFPNYSSELNVNALELEDSALYLCASRRQGGGAGYTFGSGTRLTVV.

This clonotype was detected many times. The chain employs TRBV9 and TRBJ1-1, with D possibly matching TRBD1 (5 bases). Germline assignment: CDR1 SGDLS and CDR2 YYNGEE. The CDR3 contains 16 residues. The germline V and J ends were trimmed by 3 bases and 1 base, with 16 bases remaining between them. The CDR3 DNA reads TGTGCCAGCAGCGCGACGGGGGGGAAGGAGAACACTGAAGCTTTCTTT. Protein: CASSATGGKENTEAFF.

This clonotype was counted ten times or more. The V call is TRBV11-2, the J call TRBJ2-7; a weak D match, TRBD2 (6 bases). Trimming cost V 5 bases and J 2 bases, with 13 bases left between them. Germline V CDR1 and CDR2: SGHAT, FQNNGV. The CDR3 sequence is 14 residues long. The CDR3 spells CASSHGAGPYEQYF. CDR3 coding DNA: TGTGCCAGCAGCCACGGAGCGGGCCCCTACGAGCAGTACTTC.

This chain links TRBV20-1 with TRBJ2-1; D might be TRBD2 (6 bases). Trimming stripped 5 bases from V and 1 base from J, with 15 bases between. Germline lookup yields CDR1 DFQATT and CDR2 SNEGSKA (reference sequence). The CDR3 extends over 15 amino acids. The CDR3 nucleotides read TGCAGTGCTCCTAAAGGGAGGCGGTCCTACAATGAGCAGTTCTTC. This codes for CSAPKGRRSYNEQFF.

V usage is TRBV6-2 or TRBV6-3 and J usage is TRBJ2-2; 8 bases align to TRBD2. This CDR3 contains 15 residues. The germline gives CDR1 MNHEY, CDR2 SVGEGT. V shed 6 bases and J 2 bases; nucleotides not matched to a gene: 5. The CDR3, as DNA: TGTGCCAGCAGACCACTAGCGGTTAACACCGGGGAGCTGTTTTTT. Amino acids: CASRPLAVNTGELFF.

The CDR3 loop reads CASTETGMNTEAFF. The CDR3 coding sequence is TGTGCCAGCACCGAGACAGGGATGAACACTGAAGCTTTCTTT. The chain employs TRBV28 and TRBJ1-1; 7 nucleotides align to TRBD1. Germline trimming cut 7 bases from V and 0 bases from J; bases unmatched to any gene: 5. This CDR3 is 14 amino acids long. Germline V lookup: CDR1 MDHEN, CDR2 SYDVKM.

This clonotype was observed at least ten times. The rearrangement uses TRBV11-2 and TRBJ2-3, with 9 positions matching TRBD2. The CDR3 covers 18 residues. V dropped 5 bases and J dropped 1; count of bases not matched to a gene: 13. CDR1 and CDR2 from the germline V gene are SGHAT and FQNNGV. CDR3 DNA: TGTGCCAGCAGCCAATTAAGGGCTAGCGGGACGCGCACAGATACGCAGTATTTT. It yields the protein CASSQLRASGTRTDTQYF.